Below, 13 T cell receptor beta chains from the same sample are listed, as sequenced in a study of blood T cell repertoires in COVID-19. TCRdb's table, derived via immunoSEQ multiplex PCR, lists solely in-frame clones and lacks some. The sample shows about 190,000 clones, about 77% of them seen only once. Sequencing was carried out using peripheral blood. These receptors were collected from an elderly woman with active or convalescent COVID-19.

The rearrangement links TRBV28 to TRBJ1-5; 8 nucleotides agree with TRBD1. The CDR3 is 14 residues long. The V and J ends lost 5 bases and 7 bases, in that order; junction bases with no gene match: 7. CDR1 and CDR2 (germline): MDHEN, SYDVKM. In nucleotides, the CDR3 is TGTGCCAGCAGTCCATCGGACAGGGACCAGCCCCAGCATTTT. This codes for CASSPSDRDQPQHF.

This clone has ten or more counts. V gene TRBV27 combines with J gene TRBJ2-1, with 10 bases matching TRBD2. V was pared by 7 bases and J by 8 bases, with 11 bases of the junction left unmatched. Looked up from germline, CDR1 is MNHEY and CDR2 is SMNVEV (reference sequence). This CDR3 comprises 15 residues. The CDR3, as DNA: TGTGCCAGCACACGAAAGCGGGGGGGGCCCTATGAGCAGTTCTTC. Its protein is CASTRKRGGPYEQFF.

The chain has TRBV6-2 or TRBV6-3 and TRBJ2-5, with 8 positions matching TRBD2. The CDR3 extends over 15 amino acids. Germline trimming cut 4 bases from V and 2 bases from J; bases unmatched to any gene: 6. The V gene's germline CDR1 is MNHEY and CDR2 SVGEGT. Here the CDR3 DNA reads TGTGCCAGCAGTTTTCATATAGCGGGGCAAGAGACCCAGTACTTC. It specifies CASSFHIAGQETQYF.

The chain has TRBV10-3 and TRBJ2-2, with 7 bases aligning to TRBD2. Trimming took 2 bases from V and 1 from J; bases not matched to a gene: 4. CDR1 is ENHRY, CDR2 SYGVKD, per germline. The CDR3 is made up of 16 amino acids. DNA for the CDR3: TGTGCCATCAGTGAGATGGGGGGGAAGAACACCGGGGAGCTGTTTTTT. This encodes CAISEMGGKNTGELFF.

The chain combines TRBV6-5 with TRBJ2-3; the D gene is possibly TRBD1 (5 bases). V lost 3 bases to trimming and J lost 3 bases, with 10 bases between them. This CDR3 is 14 amino acids long. Per the germline V gene, CDR1 is MNHEY and CDR2 is SVGAGI. Written as DNA, the CDR3 is TGTGCCAGCAGTTATTCCTCAGGGACAGATACGCAGTATTTT. It codes for CASSYSSGTDTQYF.

J is TRBJ1-1 and V is TRBV18; D unclear. This CDR3 spans 15 amino acids. CDR1 and CDR2 from the germline V gene are KGHSH and LQKENI. V lost 3 bases and J 4 bases, leaving 15 bases between the germline ends. The CDR3: CASSPQRGGGTEAFF. CDR3 coding DNA: TGTGCCAGCTCACCTCAAAGAGGCGGCGGCACTGAAGCTTTCTTT.

This chain connects TRBV7-6 to TRBJ2-3; possibly TRBD1 for D (7 bases). There are 15 residues in the CDR3. Germline V gene data show CDR1 as SGHVS and CDR2 as FNYEAQ. The V end lost 5 bases, the J end lost 4 bases, and 16 bases lay between the germline ends. This chain's CDR3 is CASSGATGRPDTQYF. In DNA, the CDR3 is TGTGCCAGCAGCGGTGCGACAGGGAGGCCAGATACGCAGTATTTT. Variable domain in full (rest from reference TRBV7-6 and TRBJ2-3): GAGVSQSPRYKVTKRGQDVALRCDPISGHVSLYWYRQALGQGPEFLTYFNYEAQQDKSGLPNDRFSAERPEGSISTLTIQRTEQRDSAMYRCASSGATGRPDTQYFGPGTRLTVL.

This clone occurred once. In DNA, the CDR3 is TGCGCCAGCAGCGTAGGGACTAGCGGGGTCCAGTTCTTC. Translating gives CASSVGTSGVQFF. The chain links TRBV5-1 to TRBJ2-1; 13 nucleotides agree with TRBD2. This CDR3 region has 13 residues. Germline V gene lookup returns CDR1 SGHRS and CDR2 YFSETQ. With 4 bases clipped from V and 13 bases from J, the junction kept 5 bases outside the gene matches.

The V and J genes are TRBV20-1 and TRBJ1-1; D unresolved. Trimming took off 4 bases at V and 8 bases at J, with 8 bases between the two ends. Germline V lookup: CDR1 DFQATT, CDR2 SNEGSKA (reference sequence). The CDR3 consists of 10 residues. In nucleotides, the CDR3 is TGCAGTGCTACTAGGGAGGAAGCTTTCTTT. Its translation: CSATREEAFF.

The rearrangement uses TRBV6-5 and TRBJ2-3, with D perhaps TRBD2 (5 bases). The V and J ends lost 0 bases and 3 bases respectively, with 10 bases between them. Germline CDR1 and CDR2: MNHEY and SVGAGI. CDR3 length: 15 residues. The CDR3 coding sequence is TGTGCCAGCAGTTACTCCACTAGAGGAACAGATACGCAGTATTTT. Translating it yields CASSYSTRGTDTQYF.

This chain joins TRBV5-4 and TRBJ1-5; D ambiguous. This CDR3 spans 18 amino acids. Germline V CDR1 and CDR2: SGHNT, YYREEE (reference sequence). V was cut by 0 bases and J by 0 bases, with 16 bases left in between. CDR3 sequence (DNA): TGTGCCAGCAGCTTGGATAATGTTAAGCCATCTAGCAATCAGCCCCAGCATTTT. This encodes CASSLDNVKPSSNQPQHF.

The V gene is TRBV3-1 (or the pseudogene TRBV3-2), the J gene TRBJ1-4; D may be TRBD1 (6 bases). The V end was cut by 3 bases, the J end by 3 bases, with 14 bases between. Per germline, CDR1 LGHDT and CDR2 YNNKEL (reference sequence). CDR3 length: 16 amino acids. CDR3 in amino acids: CASSQRGGLPNEKLFF. The CDR3, as DNA: TGTGCCAGCAGCCAGCGGGGGGGGCTCCCTAATGAAAAACTGTTTTTT.

The genes are TRBV18 and TRBJ1-2; D remains ambiguous. V was trimmed by 1 base and J by 3 bases, leaving 15 bases between them. The CDR3 is 16 amino acids. In germline, CDR1 is KGHSH, CDR2 LQKENI. This CDR3 reads CASSPLAREFDYGYTF. The DNA of the CDR3 is TGTGCCAGCTCACCACTCGCCCGGGAATTTGACTATGGCTACACCTTC.